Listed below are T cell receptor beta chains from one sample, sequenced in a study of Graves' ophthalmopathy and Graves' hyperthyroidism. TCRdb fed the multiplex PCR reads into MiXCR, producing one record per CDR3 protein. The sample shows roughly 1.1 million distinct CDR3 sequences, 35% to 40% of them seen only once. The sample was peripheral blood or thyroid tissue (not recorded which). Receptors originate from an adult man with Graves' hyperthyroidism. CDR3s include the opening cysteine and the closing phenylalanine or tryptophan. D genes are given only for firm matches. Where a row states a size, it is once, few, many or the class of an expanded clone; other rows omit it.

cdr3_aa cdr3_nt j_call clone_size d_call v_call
CASGVALHF TGTGCCAGCGGGGTGGCCCTCCACTTT TRBJ1-6 many - TRBV2
CASSNFRDTYGYTF TGTGCCAGCAGCAACTTCCGGGACACCTATGGCTACACCTTC TRBJ1-2 many - TRBV7-8
CASRSGTGRAGANVLTF TGTGCCAGCAGGTCTGGGACAGGGCGGGCTGGGGCCAACGTCCTGACTTTC TRBJ2-6 few TRBD1 TRBV7-8
CASSEGVTQYF TGTGCCAGCAGTGAAGGGGTGACCCAGTACTTC TRBJ2-5 many - TRBV6-1
CASSRTSGSISPGELFF TGTGCCAGCAGCAGGACTAGCGGGAGCATATCACCCGGGGAGCTGTTTTTT TRBJ2-2 - TRBD2 TRBV7-2
CASSQGGLAGGVQYF TGTGCCAGCAGCCAAGGGGGGCTAGCGGGAGGTGTGCAGTACTTC TRBJ2-7 few TRBD2 TRBV14
CASSNVGREQYF TGTGCCAGCAGTAACGTGGGGCGCGAGCAGTACTTC TRBJ2-7 many - TRBV11-2
CASSPRQGPPSSYEQYF TGCGCCAGCAGCCCGCGTCAGGGACCCCCGAGCTCCTACGAGCAGTACTTC TRBJ2-7 - - TRBV5-1
CASSQDSPGTNEQYF TGCGCCAGCAGCCAAGATTCTCCAGGGACCAACGAGCAGTACTTC TRBJ2-7 - - TRBV4-3
CASSLSRLRGAIGELFF TGCGCCAGCAGCTTGAGTCGGCTGAGGGGGGCGATCGGGGAGCTGTTTTTT TRBJ2-2 - - TRBV5-1
CASSPQVPGLAGVRGEQYF TGTGCCAGCAGCCCGCAAGTCCCGGGACTAGCGGGAGTCAGGGGCGAGCAGTACTTC TRBJ2-7 - TRBD2 TRBV9
CASSPRPDRYYEQYF TGTGCCAGCAGTCCGCGCCCGGACAGATACTACGAGCAGTACTTC TRBJ2-7 - - TRBV6-5
CASSQLPRTGTEKLFF TGCGCCAGCAGCCAACTACCTAGGACAGGGACTGAAAAACTGTTTTTT TRBJ1-4 few TRBD1 TRBV4-1
CASSLRGTGDEKLFF TGTGCCAGCAGCTTAAGGGGGACAGGGGATGAAAAACTGTTTTTT TRBJ1-4 - TRBD1 TRBV25-1
CASSLSAGRGTEAFF TGTGCCAGCAGTTTATCGGCAGGGAGGGGCACTGAAGCTTTCTTT TRBJ1-1 - - TRBV6-1
CARVPNTGELFF TGTGCCCGCGTCCCGAACACCGGGGAGCTGTTTTTT TRBJ2-2 - - TRBV9
CASSPEEGQPQHF TGTGCCAGCTCACCAGAGGAGGGCCAGCCCCAGCATTTT TRBJ1-5 - - TRBV9
CSADDRLGTYEQYF TGCAGTGCAGACGACAGGCTAGGAACCTACGAGCAGTACTTC TRBJ2-7 many - TRBV20-1
CSATGTGVFGTQYF TGCAGTGCAACCGGGACAGGGGTTTTCGGGACCCAGTACTTC TRBJ2-5 once TRBD1 TRBV20-1
CATSGKGYQPQHF TGTGCCACCAGCGGGAAGGGATATCAGCCCCAGCATTTT TRBJ1-5 many - TRBV15
CASGRLGGAGANVLTF TGTGCCAGCGGCCGACTGGGGGGCGCTGGGGCCAACGTCCTGACTTTC TRBJ2-6 many - TRBV2
CASSLSRRGNTIYF TGTGCCAGCAGTTTGAGCCGGAGGGGGAACACCATATATTTT TRBJ1-3 few - TRBV12-3/TRBV12-4